These T cell receptor beta chains were read from a single sample in a study of T-cell reconstitution after alpha-beta-depleted transplantation in children. Using its own MiXCR run on the PCR reads, TCRdb lists one record per CDR3 protein. The sample holds 250,000 to 300,000 distinct CDR3 sequences, almost 10% seen once. The input for sequencing was PBMCs from the stem cell graft donor, taken from the stem cell graft. These receptors came from a human donor who donated a stem cell graft to a child with SCID. Each CDR3 is given with its conserved first and last residue. The order of the fields is D gene, V gene, J gene, clone size, CDR3 DNA, CDR3 protein. A D gene is named only where the DNA matches it firmly. Expanded clones get a size class; other rows say once, few or many, or leave the size out.

NA	TRBV7-7	TRBJ2-1	NA	TGTGCCAGCAGCTTAGTGTCTAGCTCCAATGAGCAGTTCTTC	CASSLVSSSNEQFF
NA	TRBV19	TRBJ2-5	NA	TGTGCCAGTAGTATAAGGGTCACGAAAGAGACCCAGTACTTC	CASSIRVTKETQYF
NA	TRBV7-9	TRBJ1-5	few	TGTGCCAGCAGCCCCGAAGGGAGTAATAATCAGCCCCAGCATTTT	CASSPEGSNNQPQHF
TRBD1	TRBV20-1	TRBJ1-3	NA	TGCAGTGCTAGGGGAACAGGGGAGACTGGAAACACCATATATTTT	CSARGTGETGNTIYF
TRBD1	TRBV2	TRBJ1-6	NA	TGTGCCAGAGAGGACAGGGGAATCGCCGGCGCCCTCCACTTT	CAREDRGIAGALHF
NA	TRBV5-1	TRBJ2-2	many	TGCGCCAGCAGCCGCGAGCTACGCCCGGGGGAGCTGTTTTTT	CASSRELRPGELFF
NA	TRBV3-1	TRBJ2-2	few	TGTGCCAGCAGCCCAGAGTGGGTGCCAGCGCCGAACACCGGGGAGCTGTTTTTT	CASSPEWVPAPNTGELFF
TRBD2	TRBV2	TRBJ2-1	many	TGTGCCAGCAGGGGACTAGCCCACAATGAGCAGTTCTTC	CASRGLAHNEQFF
NA	TRBV12-3/TRBV12-4	TRBJ2-7	many	TGTGCCAGCAGTGGGGGGTACGAGCAGTACTTC	CASSGGYEQYF
TRBD2	TRBV5-1	TRBJ2-1	few	TGCGCCAGCAGCACCGAGGCGGGGGTTTCCTACAATGAGCAGTTCTTC	CASSTEAGVSYNEQFF
NA	TRBV5-1	TRBJ2-1	many	TGCGCCAGCAGCGATGACAGTTGGGGGAATGAGCAGTTCTTC	CASSDDSWGNEQFF
TRBD2	TRBV11-3	TRBJ2-5	NA	TGTGCCAGCAGCTTTGGGACTAGAACTGCGGAGACCCAGTACTTC	CASSFGTRTAETQYF
NA	TRBV3-1	TRBJ1-5	few	TGTGCCAGCAGCCAAGATAGGCTTGGCAATCAGCCCCAGCATTTT	CASSQDRLGNQPQHF
TRBD1	TRBV10-3	TRBJ1-1	NA	TGTGCCATCAGTGGAACTTCACAGGGGGCAAACACTGAAGCTTTCTTT	CAISGTSQGANTEAFF
NA	TRBV25-1	TRBJ2-7	NA	TGTGCCAGCAGTGAAGTCTTCGAGCAGTACTTC	CASSEVFEQYF
TRBD1	TRBV12-3/TRBV12-4	TRBJ2-1	many	TGTGCCAGCAGTTTAGTTCCACAGGGGCTGGTCAAATTCTTC	CASSLVPQGLVKFF
NA	TRBV7-8	TRBJ2-3	NA	TGTGCCAGCAGCTTAGAGGCGGGCACAGATACGCAGTATTTT	CASSLEAGTDTQYF
NA	TRBV3-1	TRBJ1-5	few	TGTGCCAGCAGCCAAGATCGAGGGGTAAGCAATCAGCCCCAGCATTTT	CASSQDRGVSNQPQHF
NA	TRBV4-1	TRBJ2-1	few	TGCGCCAGCAGCCAACACAGGGCCTCCAATGAGCAGTTCTTC	CASSQHRASNEQFF
NA	TRBV15	TRBJ2-2	many	TGTGCCACCAGCAGAGACAGGGACTACACCGGGGAGCTGTTTTTT	CATSRDRDYTGELFF
NA	TRBV5-4	TRBJ2-3	NA	TGTGCCAGCAGCACAGCGTTTACAGATACGCAGTATTTT	CASSTAFTDTQYF
NA	TRBV12-3/TRBV12-4	TRBJ1-1	NA	TGTGCCAGCAGCCGGACAGCTGAAGCTTTCTTT	CASSRTAEAFF